The clone carrying this TCR beta chain showed up just once. Its antigen is undetermined. Germline values: CDR1 LGHNA, CDR2 YSLEER. There are 14 residues in the CDR3. The J segment lost 7 bases and the V segment lost 2 bases, leaving 6 bases of the junction unmatched. The sample is drawn from a study of immune cell composition in non-small cell lung cancer. Study results and caveats: Clones >0.5% enriched in tumour were rarer in adenocarcinoma (roughly 35%) than squamous (approximately 80%). Tumour TCR-beta clonality showed no significant link to smoking pack-years. Lung squamous cell carcinoma tumours had significantly higher top 10 clone scores and productive clonality than lung adenocarcinoma.

DNA was extracted from unsorted cell suspensions stored frozen. The table came from immunoSEQ multiplex PCR; TCRdb's copy has only in-frame clones and leaves some out. This sample carries 15,000 or so clones, 69% of them seen once, and the ten largest clones take around 6.9%. The origin of this receptor is a human donor with non-small cell lung cancer. Sequencing used lung tumor tissue. The chain couples TRBV4-3 to TRBJ1-1; 8 bases map to TRBD1. The CDR3: CASSQRGQGREAFF. In DNA form, the CDR3 reads TGCGCCAGCAGCCAAAGAGGACAGGGACGTGAAGCTTTCTTT.